The 6 T cell receptor beta chains below come from one sample, sequenced in a study of glioma-infiltrating T cells. Using RNA template, CDR3s of TCR alpha and beta were amplified with iRepertoire arm-PCR. TCRdb independently ran MiXCR on the multiplex PCR reads; one entry per CDR3 protein. This sample yields more than 95,000 distinct CDR3 sequences, of which about 30% are seen a single time; less than 55% belongs to the top ten. Sequenced sample: glioma tissue, nonneoplastic brain tissue, or PBMCs (not recorded which). These receptors originate from a human donor with low-grade glioma or glioblastoma, undergoing nonglioma brain surgery, or in good health (not recorded which).

This clonotype showed up just a few times. This rearrangement joins TRBV19 to TRBJ1-5; D perhaps matches TRBD1 (5 bases). The germline CDR1 and CDR2 sequences are LNHDA and SQIVND (reference sequence). The CDR3 sequence is 15 residues long. V was clipped by 4 bases and J by 0 bases, with 10 bases between them. The chain's CDR3 is CASSTGSGSNQPQHF. Here the CDR3 DNA reads TGTGCCAGTAGTACAGGGTCGGGTAGCAATCAGCCCCAGCATTTT.

This clonotype was observed a handful of times. The rearrangement joins TRBV20-1 to TRBJ1-1; 7 nucleotides line up with TRBD1. Trimming at V came to 5 bases and at J to 0 bases, leaving 12 bases not matched to a gene. The CDR3 loop spans 16 amino acids. Germline CDR1 reads DFQATT; CDR2 reads SNEGSKA (reference sequence). This CDR3 is CSAYPGTAPMNTEAFF. In DNA form, the CDR3 reads TGCAGTGCTTACCCCGGGACAGCACCTATGAACACTGAAGCTTTCTTT.

To note about this clonotype: A much larger clone sits a single nucleotide away, making a read error possible. It is likely a read error, because the conserved phenylalanine at the end of the CDR3 is missing. The chain carries TRBV20-1 and TRBJ1-1; no definite D call. CDR3 length: 11 residues. The V gene's germline CDR1 is DFQATT and CDR2 SNEGSKA (reference sequence). V was trimmed by 8 bases and J by 3 bases, leaving 10 bases between them. For the CDR3, the DNA is TGCAGTCTGCTTGGGGACACTGAAGCTTTCCTT. As protein: CSLLGDTEAFL.

The sample holds many counts of this clonotype. V usage is TRBV20-1 and J usage is TRBJ2-7, with TRBD1 as a possible D gene (6 bases). Germline V gene lookup returns CDR1 DFQATT and CDR2 SNEGSKA (reference sequence). This CDR3 is built from 14 residues. Trimming left V 3 bases short and J 3 bases short, with 15 bases between. The CDR3 sequence: CSASLGAHLYEQYF. The CDR3 DNA reads as TGCAGTGCTAGCTTGGGGGCGCACCTCTACGAGCAGTACTTC.

The chain uses TRBV2 and TRBJ2-7, with TRBD2 matching 7 bases. The CDR3 has 15 amino acids. V shed 2 bases and J 2 bases; nucleotides not matched to a gene: 6. The germline V gene encodes CDR1 SNHLY and CDR2 FYNNEI. This CDR3 reads CASSESGREPYEQYF. The CDR3 DNA reads TGTGCCAGCAGTGAATCTGGGAGGGAACCCTACGAGCAGTACTTC.

A note on this clonotype: Its ends do not fully match the called genes, so a read error is possible. J is TRBJ2-1 and V is TRBV19, with TRBD1 identical over 9 bases. The CDR3 is 14 amino acids. Germline-derived CDR1 and CDR2 are LNHDA and SQIVND (reference sequence). The CDR3 sequence: CASRTGGIYNEQSF. DNA for the CDR3: TGTGCCAGTAGGACAGGGGGAATCTACAATGAGCAGTCCTTC.